Following are 25 T cell receptor beta chains from one sample sequenced in a study of blood T cells in healthy people across ages. A J-beta primer mix and a sample-barcoded 5' primer were used in a second PCR of about 7 to 12 cycles. One entry per CDR3 protein results from TCRdb running MiXCR on the 5' RACE reads. The sample contains about 1,500,000 distinct CDR3 sequences, roughly 40% of which appear only once. Sequenced: blood. These receptors were collected from a woman between 18 and 29 years old in good health.

This clonotype has at least ten counts. At one end the junction does not follow the germline gene, possibly because of a read error. The chain joins TRBV5-1 to TRBJ2-3; 8 positions agree with TRBD2. The CDR3 is made up of 14 amino acids. Germline assignment: CDR1 SGHRS and CDR2 YFSETQ. CDR3 in amino acids: CASSSGGGTDTQYF. The DNA of the CDR3 is TGTGCCAGCAGCTCCGGGGGGGGCACAGATACGCAGTATTTT.

This clonotype was detected only a few times. This chain uses TRBV7-2 with TRBJ2-1; 11 bases align to TRBD2. Germline V lookup: CDR1 SGHTA, CDR2 FQGNSA. The CDR3 length is 15 residues. The V gene end was trimmed by 4 bases and the J gene end by 9 bases; junction bases not matched to a gene: 8. CDR3 in DNA: TGTGCCAGCAGCTCCCAACTAGCGGGAGTAGGTGAGCAGTTCTTC. Amino acids: CASSSQLAGVGEQFF.

This clonotype was recorded a few times. V and J are TRBV4-1 and TRBJ2-5; TRBD2 might be the D (7 bases). The length of the CDR3 is 16 residues. Germline CDR1 reads MGHRA; CDR2 reads YSYEKL. Trimming removed 5 bases from V and 0 bases from J, with 16 bases in between. CDR3: CASSFWGGGYQETQYF. CDR3 sequence (DNA): TGCGCCAGCAGCTTTTGGGGCGGGGGCTACCAAGAGACCCAGTACTTC.

This clonotype appeared a few times. This chain joins TRBV5-5 and TRBJ1-1, with D tentatively TRBD1 (5 bases). The CDR3 is 15 residues long. V gave up 4 bases and J gave up 1 base, with 14 bases separating them. The germline V gene encodes CDR1 SGHKS and CDR2 YYEKEE (reference sequence). DNA of the CDR3: TGTGCCAGCAGCGGGAGTCGGGGCGCGAACACTGAAGCTTTCTTT. It encodes CASSGSRGANTEAFF.

The V and J genes are TRBV28 and TRBJ2-2; D call uncertain. The CDR3 length is 15 residues. Trimming pared 7 bases from V and 5 bases from J, leaving 17 bases between. Germline CDR1 and CDR2: MDHEN and SYDVKM. The CDR3 reads CASKVGRAETGELFF. Here the CDR3 DNA reads TGTGCCAGCAAGGTGGGAAGGGCGGAAACCGGGGAGCTGTTTTTT.

The rearrangement links TRBV3-1 to TRBJ2-1; no clear D. Germline CDR1 and CDR2: LGHDT and YNNKEL (reference sequence). V gave up 4 bases and J gave up 5 bases, with 18 bases separating them. The CDR3 loop spans 16 amino acids. CDR3 region: CASSPASLRRNNEQFF. Written as DNA, the CDR3 is TGTGCCAGCAGCCCAGCTTCCCTGCGGAGAAACAATGAGCAGTTCTTC.

The rearrangement joins TRBV29-1 to TRBJ2-2; 11 bases match TRBD2. CDR1 and CDR2 (germline): SQVTM, ANQGSEA. The CDR3 spans 13 residues. Losses at the gene ends were 6 bases for V and 9 bases for J; bases not matched to a gene: 6. CDR3 sequence (DNA): TGCAGCGTCACTAGCGGGAGCGGGCGGGAGCTGTTTTTT. This gives the protein CSVTSGSGRELFF.

V and J are TRBV9 and TRBJ2-7; the match to TRBD2 covers 15 bases. The last part of the DNA fits TRBJ2-5 better; the J call may be wrong. This CDR3 has 15 residues. In germline, CDR1 is SGDLS, CDR2 YYNGEE. CDR3 in DNA: TGTGCCAGCAGTAAGGGACTAGCGGGAGGAGGGACCCAGTACTTC. It encodes CASSKGLAGGGTQYF.

The rearrangement links TRBV10-3 to TRBJ1-2, with D perhaps matching TRBD1 (6 bases). Trimming removed 8 bases from V and 10 bases from J, with 17 bases in between. CDR1 is ENHRY, CDR2 SYGVKD, per germline. This CDR3 is 12 amino acids long. CDR3 DNA: TGTGCCATCGGAGGACAGTCCTGTGACTACACCTTC. Protein product: CAIGGQSCDYTF.

The chain combines TRBV20-1 with TRBJ1-1; D perhaps matches TRBD1 (6 bases). This CDR3 region has 14 residues. The germline gives CDR1 DFQATT, CDR2 SNEGSKA (reference sequence). The V end was cut by 1 base, the J end by 6 bases, with 15 bases between. For the CDR3, the DNA is TGCAGTGCTAGAGGAAGGGGGTATGAGGCTGAAGCTTTCTTT. It translates to CSARGRGYEAEAFF.

This clonotype was counted a few times. The rearrangement links TRBV20-1 to TRBJ1-2; D is unclear. The CDR3 sequence is 14 residues long. Germline CDR1 and CDR2: DFQATT and SNEGSKA (reference sequence). The V and J ends lost 2 bases and 0 bases respectively, with 10 bases between them. CDR3 region: CSARFGSANYGYTF. CDR3 in DNA: TGCAGTGCTAGATTCGGCAGCGCTAACTATGGCTACACCTTC.

This clonotype has a handful of counts. V gene TRBV6-7 combines with J gene TRBJ1-1; TRBD1 is a possible D gene (5 bases). TRBV6-7 is treated as an ORF (open reading frame) with a function not yet certain. V dropped 5 bases and J dropped 4 bases, with 17 bases sitting between them. The CDR3 length is 15 residues. The CDR3 here is CASSPRQLNVTEAFF. Written as DNA, the CDR3 is TGTGCCAGCAGTCCCCGACAGCTCAACGTCACTGAAGCTTTCTTT.

CDR3 sequence reads: CATVSGQSYEQYF. CDR3 sequence (DNA): TGTGCCACCGTTTCCGGACAGTCCTACGAGCAGTACTTC. This rearrangement joins TRBV28 to TRBJ2-7; maybe TRBD1 (6 bases). The V end was cut by 10 bases, the J end by 1 base, with 14 bases between. The CDR3 extends over 13 amino acids. Germline CDR1 reads MDHEN; CDR2 reads SYDVKM.

For the CDR3, the DNA is TGTGCCAGCAGCCACAGCGTTCAGGGCGGACAAGAGACCCAGTACTTC. Translation gives CASSHSVQGGQETQYF. The gene calls are TRBV9 and TRBJ2-4, with D perhaps matching TRBD1 (5 bases). The DNA matches TRBJ2-5 better at its end, which makes the J call doubtful. Looked up from germline, CDR1 is SGDLS and CDR2 is YYNGEE. This CDR3 is built from 16 residues.

The rearrangement links TRBV9 to TRBJ2-7, with D possibly being TRBD1 (6 bases). Trimming removed 0 bases at V and 3 bases at J, with 13 bases between. Germline loops: CDR1 SGDLS, CDR2 YYNGEE. The CDR3 loop spans 15 amino acids. The CDR3 protein is CASSVAPGVGYEQYF. For the CDR3, the DNA is TGTGCCAGCAGCGTAGCACCAGGGGTCGGCTACGAGCAGTACTTC.

The table lists this clonotype with a few counts. The chain recombines TRBV4-1 with TRBJ2-3; no definite D call. The V and J ends lost 0 bases and 4 bases respectively, with 11 bases between them. Germline V lookup: CDR1 MGHRA, CDR2 YSYEKL. The CDR3 extends over 15 amino acids. The CDR3 nucleotides read TGCGCCAGCAGCCAAGATCTAGTAACCGCAGATACGCAGTATTTT. Amino acid sequence: CASSQDLVTADTQYF.

This clonotype has only a few counts. The V call is TRBV12-3 or TRBV12-4, the J call TRBJ2-1; tentatively, D is TRBD2 (7 bases). Between the trimmed V and J ends, which lost 7 bases and 0 bases, there was a span of 16 bases. The CDR3 has 16 residues. The CDR3 spells CASTREGGGSYNEQFF. The CDR3 coding sequence is TGTGCCAGCACCAGGGAAGGGGGGGGCTCCTACAATGAGCAGTTCTTC.

This clonotype was picked up a small number of times. V is TRBV12-3 or TRBV12-4 and J is TRBJ2-5; D call uncertain. Trimming cost V 6 bases and J 5 bases, with 10 bases left between them. The length of the CDR3 is 12 residues. The CDR3 DNA reads TGTGCCAGCAGCTTTATAAAGGAGACCCAGTACTTC. Translated, it gives CASSFIKETQYF.

This clonotype was counted a few times. This chain connects TRBV6-2 or TRBV6-3 to TRBJ2-1; 9 bases agree with TRBD1. The V segment lost 0 bases and the J segment 3 bases; nucleotides outside the gene matches: 9. CDR3 length: 18 amino acids. The germline V gene encodes CDR1 MNHEY and CDR2 SVGEGT. CDR3 nucleotides: TGTGCCAGCAGTTACTCCCCGCCCGGGACAGGGATCTACAATGAGCAGTTCTTC. It codes for CASSYSPPGTGIYNEQFF.

This clonotype was recorded a few times. The chain recombines TRBV11-2 with TRBJ2-7, with D tentatively TRBD2 (6 bases). Germline-derived CDR1 and CDR2 are SGHAT and FQNNGV. The CDR3 runs to 17 residues. V was pared by 0 bases and J by 0 bases, with 15 bases between. CDR3: CASSLEVVAEPSYEQYF. CDR3 DNA: TGTGCCAGCAGCTTAGAAGTTGTAGCGGAGCCCTCCTACGAGCAGTACTTC.

V usage is TRBV27 and J usage is TRBJ2-4; no definite D call. The CDR3 consists of 15 residues. The germline gives CDR1 MNHEY, CDR2 SMNVEV (reference sequence). V was shortened by 1 base and J by 7 bases, with 14 bases between the two germline ends. CDR3 DNA sequence: TGTGCCAGCAGTTTATTAAGTTCTAGAAAGAACATTCAGTACTTC. It is translated as CASSLLSSRKNIQYF.

This clonotype was picked up a small number of times. The J gene is TRBJ2-7, the V gene TRBV12-5; 10 bases are shared with TRBD2. Germline CDR1 reads LGHNT; CDR2 reads FRNRAP. J lost 5 bases, V lost 6 bases, and 7 bases had no gene match. The CDR3 runs to 14 residues. The CDR3 sequence: CASGGGLAFHEQYF. The CDR3 DNA reads as TGTGCTAGTGGAGGGGGACTAGCGTTCCACGAGCAGTACTTC. The complete variable domain, with remaining parts taken from reference TRBV12-5 and TRBJ2-7, reads DARVTQTPRHKVTEMGQEVTMRCQPILGHNTVFWYRQTMMQGLELLAYFRNRAPLDDSGMPKDRFSAEMPDATLATLKIQPSEPRDSAVYFCASGGGLAFHEQYFGPGTRLTVT.

This clonotype was seen only a few times. V and J are TRBV6-1 and TRBJ2-7; unclear D gene. The CDR3 loop spans 16 amino acids. Germline loops: CDR1 MNHNS, CDR2 SASEGT. Deletions cut 1 base from V and 3 bases from J, with 16 bases between. The CDR3 sequence: CASSEVENPPFYEQYF. DNA of the CDR3: TGTGCCAGCAGTGAAGTAGAGAATCCCCCTTTCTACGAGCAGTACTTC.

Note on this clonotype: The junction and the germline gene differ at one end; a read error may be behind it. The chain recombines TRBV6-5 with TRBJ2-7; 10 nucleotides line up with TRBD2. The CDR3 contains 16 residues. Germline-derived CDR1 and CDR2 are MNHEY and SVGAGI. The CDR3 loop reads CASGYWASGRGTEQYF. The DNA for the CDR3 is TGTGCCAGCGGTTACTGGGCTAGCGGGAGAGGGACTGAGCAGTACTTC.

For this clonotype: A much bigger clone sits one base away, suggesting this may be a read error. This chain connects TRBV29-1 to TRBJ2-4; D may be TRBD1 (6 bases). The better agreement between TRBJ2-7 and the DNA end casts doubt on the J call. The CDR3 loop spans 12 amino acids. Germline CDR1 reads SQVTM; CDR2 reads ANQGSEA. The CDR3 protein is CSVVKGGYEQYF. Here the CDR3 DNA reads TGCAGCGTTGTCAAAGGGGGCTACGAGCAGTACTTC.